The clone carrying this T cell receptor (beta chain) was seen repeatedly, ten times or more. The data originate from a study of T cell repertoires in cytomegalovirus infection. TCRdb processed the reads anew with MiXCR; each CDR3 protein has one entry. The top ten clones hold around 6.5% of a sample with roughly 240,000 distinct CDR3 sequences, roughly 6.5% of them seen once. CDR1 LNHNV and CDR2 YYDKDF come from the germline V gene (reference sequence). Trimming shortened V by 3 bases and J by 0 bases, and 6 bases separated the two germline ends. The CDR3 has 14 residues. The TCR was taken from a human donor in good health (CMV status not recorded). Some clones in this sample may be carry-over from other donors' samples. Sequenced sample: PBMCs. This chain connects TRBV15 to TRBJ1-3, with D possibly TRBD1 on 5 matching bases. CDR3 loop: CATSRDTSGNTIYF. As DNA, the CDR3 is TGTGCCACCAGCAGGGACACCTCTGGAAACACCATATATTTT.